The 20 T cell receptor beta chains below come from one sample, sequenced in a study of blood T cell repertoires in COVID-19. Clones were read by immunoSEQ multiplex PCR, and TCRdb kept only the in-frame ones, dropping some. Of around 35,000 clones in the sample, roughly nine tenths were seen once. The sample taken for sequencing was peripheral blood. These receptors all stem from a human donor in a cohort sampled during active COVID-19.

The chain uses TRBV6-5 and TRBJ2-1; 7 positions match TRBD2. Germline lookup yields CDR1 MNHEY and CDR2 SVGAGI. V shed 0 bases, J shed 10 bases, and the junction held 3 bases outside the gene matches. The length of the CDR3 is 13 residues. CDR3 sequence (DNA): TGTGCCAGCAGTTACTCGAAGGGAGGGGAGCAGTTCTTC. Amino acids: CASSYSKGGEQFF.

This clone was seen just once. The chain has TRBV27 and TRBJ2-2; 8 nucleotides match TRBD1. The CDR3 has 16 residues. Germline assignment: CDR1 MNHEY and CDR2 SMNVEV (reference sequence). V shed 1 base, J shed 5 bases, and the junction held 6 bases outside the gene matches. The CDR3 region is CASSLWGQARTGELFF. The CDR3 bases are TGTGCCAGCAGTTTATGGGGACAGGCTAGGACCGGGGAGCTGTTTTTT.

The V gene is TRBV9, the J gene TRBJ2-5; 8 positions match TRBD1. V shed 4 bases and J 2 bases; nucleotides not matched to a gene: 7. CDR1 is SGDLS, CDR2 YYNGEE, per germline. CDR3 size: 15 residues. The CDR3 region has the DNA TGTGCCAGCAGCTCACAAGGACAGGGTCAAGAGACCCAGTACTTC. It is translated as CASSSQGQGQETQYF.

In this sample, this clone turned up once. The chain recombines TRBV3-1 (or the pseudogene TRBV3-2) with TRBJ2-3, with 8 nucleotides matching TRBD1. This CDR3 comprises 15 residues. CDR1 and CDR2 (germline): LGHDT, YNNKEL (reference sequence). J lost 2 bases, V lost 5 bases, and 6 bases had no gene match. The CDR3 sequence: CASSGTGWNTDTQYF. The CDR3 DNA reads as TGTGCCAGCAGCGGGACAGGCTGGAACACAGATACGCAGTATTTT.

V usage is TRBV5-4 and J usage is TRBJ1-2; possible D gene TRBD1, 5 bases. The V end lost 4 bases, the J end lost 7 bases, and 17 bases lay between the germline ends. The CDR3 runs 14 residues. Germline V gives CDR1 SGHNT, CDR2 YYREEE (reference sequence). This CDR3 is CASSHRVQGGGYTF. The DNA for the CDR3 is TGTGCCAGCAGCCACCGCGTTCAGGGCGGTGGCTACACCTTC.

The genes are TRBV19 and TRBJ2-2; 8 bases fit TRBD1. Trimming at V came to 10 bases and at J to 2 bases, leaving 6 bases not matched to a gene. This CDR3 is built from 14 residues. The germline V gene encodes CDR1 LNHDA and CDR2 SQIVND (reference sequence). CDR3 DNA sequence: TGTGCCACCCAGACAGGGGCCAACACCGGGGAGCTGTTTTTT. Translation: CATQTGANTGELFF.

The V gene is TRBV30, the J gene TRBJ1-5; possible D gene TRBD1, 6 bases. The CDR3 extends over 14 amino acids. Germline values: CDR1 GTSNPN, CDR2 SVGIG (reference sequence). Between the trimmed V and J ends, which lost 4 bases and 5 bases, there was a span of 15 bases. The CDR3 DNA is TGTGCCTGGAAGTCCGGGGGGACACATCAGCCCCAGCATTTT. Amino acids: CAWKSGGTHQPQHF.

The chain is built from TRBV5-1 and TRBJ1-4; 10 positions match TRBD1. This CDR3 is built from 15 residues. Germline-derived CDR1 and CDR2 are SGHRS and YFSETQ. The junction had 3 bases not matched to a gene; V was cut back by 4 bases and J by 3 bases. Here the CDR3 reads CASSRTGGANEKLFF. The CDR3 DNA is TGCGCCAGCAGCCGGACAGGGGGTGCTAATGAAAAACTGTTTTTT. The full variable domain, completed using reference TRBV5-1 and TRBJ1-4, is KAGVTQTPRYLIKTRGQQVTLSCSPISGHRSVSWYQQTPGQGLQFLFEYFSETQRNKGNFPGRFSGRQFSNSRSEMNVSTLELGDSALYLCASSRTGGANEKLFFGSGTQLSVL.

The chain uses TRBV6-1 and TRBJ2-1; the match to TRBD2 covers 11 bases. Looked up from germline, CDR1 is MNHNS and CDR2 is SASEGT. The CDR3 covers 16 residues. J was trimmed by 10 bases and V by 7 bases; bases with no gene match: 15. CDR3 residues: CASNDTGTSGPREQFF. The CDR3 DNA reads as TGTGCCAGCAATGACACCGGGACTAGCGGTCCTAGGGAGCAGTTCTTC.

This chain's CDR3 is CASSSRTQGYEQYF. The CDR3 region has the DNA TGTGCCAGCAGCTCCAGGACCCAGGGTTACGAGCAGTACTTC. The chain uses TRBV5-6 and TRBJ2-7; a weak D match, TRBD1 (5 bases). Germline V gene data show CDR1 as SGHDT and CDR2 as YYEEEE. The CDR3 has 14 residues. The V gene lost 3 bases and the J gene lost 4 bases, with 14 bases spanning the gap.

This sequence joins TRBV6-2 or TRBV6-3 and TRBJ2-5, with D perhaps matching TRBD1 (5 bases). The CDR3 is made up of 14 amino acids. Per germline, CDR1 MNHEY and CDR2 SVGEGT. The V gene lost 2 bases and the J gene lost 5 bases, with 12 bases spanning the gap. This chain's CDR3 is CASSYPQGRETQYF. CDR3 in DNA: TGTGCCAGCAGTTACCCGCAGGGCAGGGAGACCCAGTACTTC.

V gene TRBV19 combines with J gene TRBJ2-5, with 12 bases matching TRBD2. The V gene end was trimmed by 5 bases and the J gene end by 2 bases; junction bases not matched to a gene: 6. Germline V gives CDR1 LNHDA, CDR2 SQIVND (reference sequence). CDR3 length: 16 residues. The CDR3, as DNA: TGTGCCAGTAGTCCGTCGCTAGCGGGAGGGCAAGAGACCCAGTACTTC. Translation gives CASSPSLAGGQETQYF.

J is TRBJ1-5 and V is TRBV1; no DNA check was done on the table's D call, TRBD1. TRBV1 is recorded as a pseudogene. The CDR3 length is 18 residues. This chain's CDR3 is CTSSPIPGQGGENQPQHF. CDR3 nucleotide sequence: TGCACCAGCAGTCCCATCCCGGGACAGGGGGGGGAGAATCAGCCCCAGCATTTT.

In this sample, this clone turned up a few times. J is TRBJ2-1 and V is TRBV4-3; 7 positions agree with TRBD1. Germline V gives CDR1 LGHNA, CDR2 YSLEER. Trimming at V came to 4 bases and at J to 8 bases, leaving 8 bases not matched to a gene. This CDR3 is built from 14 residues. The CDR3 region is CASSLDRARDEQFF. CDR3 DNA sequence: TGCGCCAGCAGCCTTGACAGGGCTAGGGATGAGCAGTTCTTC.

This chain joins TRBV2 and TRBJ2-7; 12 bases are a match to TRBD2. After removal of 5 bases from V and 0 bases from J, the junction contained 8 bases not matched to a gene. Germline V gives CDR1 SNHLY, CDR2 FYNNEI. CDR3 size: 17 residues. The CDR3 loop is CASSLSGTSGFSYEQYF. CDR3 in DNA: TGTGCCAGCAGTTTATCCGGGACTAGCGGGTTCTCCTACGAGCAGTACTTC.

The chain carries TRBV18 and TRBJ2-1; 12 bases match TRBD2. This CDR3 spans 18 amino acids. V lost 2 bases to trimming and J lost 0 bases; unmatched junction nucleotides: 5. CDR1 and CDR2 from the germline V gene are KGHSH and LQKENI. CDR3 sequence (DNA): TGTGCCAGCTCACCAACGTCGGGACTAGCGGGCTCCTACAATGAGCAGTTCTTC. It yields the protein CASSPTSGLAGSYNEQFF.

The chain links TRBV24-1 to TRBJ2-5; 8 bases map to TRBD1. The CDR3 length is 16 residues. CDR1 and CDR2 (germline): KGHDR, SFDVKD. Trimming cost V 3 bases and J 5 bases; bases outside gene matches: 10. The CDR3 nucleotides are TGTGCCACCAGTGATAACCTCGGGACAGGATTCGAGACCCAGTACTTC. Protein product: CATSDNLGTGFETQYF.

This chain connects TRBV30 to TRBJ2-3; D possibly corresponds to TRBD1 (6 bases). The CDR3 runs 18 residues. Trimming cost V 3 bases and J 0 bases, with 22 bases left between them. Per the germline V gene, CDR1 is GTSNPN and CDR2 is SVGIG (reference sequence). The CDR3 region is CAWSTSTGTLTSTDTQYF. The CDR3 region has the DNA TGTGCCTGGAGCACCTCGACCGGGACACTCACTAGCACAGATACGCAGTATTTT.

This clone has only one observation. V is TRBV7-6 and J is TRBJ2-7, with 11 bases matching TRBD1. The CDR3 consists of 15 residues. The ends lost 5 bases at V and 3 bases at J; junction bases unmatched: 6. CDR1 and CDR2 from the germline V gene are SGHVS and FNYEAQ. CDR3 residues: CASSPWTGGVYEQYF. CDR3 sequence (DNA): TGTGCCAGCAGCCCATGGACAGGGGGCGTCTACGAGCAGTACTTC.

V gene TRBV9 combines with J gene TRBJ2-7; 11 bases agree with TRBD1. CDR3 length: 15 residues. Per the germline V gene, CDR1 is SGDLS and CDR2 is YYNGEE. Trimming removed 3 bases from V and 7 bases from J; junction bases left unmatched: 9. In DNA form, the CDR3 reads TGTGCCAGCAGCGGCGGACAGGGGGCGGCTACGGAGCAGTACTTC. This codes for CASSGGQGAATEQYF.